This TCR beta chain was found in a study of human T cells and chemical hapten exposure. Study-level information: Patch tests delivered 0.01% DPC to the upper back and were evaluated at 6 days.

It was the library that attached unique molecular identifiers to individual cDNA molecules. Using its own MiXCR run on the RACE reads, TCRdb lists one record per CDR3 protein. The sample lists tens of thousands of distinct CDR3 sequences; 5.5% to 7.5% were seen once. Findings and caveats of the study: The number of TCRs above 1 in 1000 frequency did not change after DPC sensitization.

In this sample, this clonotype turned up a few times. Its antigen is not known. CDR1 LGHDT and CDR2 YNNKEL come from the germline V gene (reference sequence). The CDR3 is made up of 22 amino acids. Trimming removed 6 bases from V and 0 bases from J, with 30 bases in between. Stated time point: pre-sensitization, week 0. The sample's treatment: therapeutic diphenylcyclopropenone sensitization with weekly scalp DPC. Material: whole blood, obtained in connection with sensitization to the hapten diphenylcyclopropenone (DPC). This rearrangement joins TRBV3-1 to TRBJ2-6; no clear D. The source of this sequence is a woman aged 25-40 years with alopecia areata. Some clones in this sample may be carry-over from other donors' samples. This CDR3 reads CASSPTILSVRGRSSGANVLTF. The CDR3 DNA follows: TGTGCCAGCAGTCCTACAATCTTGTCGGTTCGTGGTCGGAGCTCTGGGGCCAACGTCCTGACTTTC.